This T cell receptor beta chain was obtained from a study of cytomegalovirus exposure and HLA in healthy donors. Study results and caveats: Per published reports, the classifier diagnosed cytomegalovirus status with high specificity and sensitivity. Researchers catalogued over 150 TCR beta chains as cytomegalovirus-associated.

The table lists this clone with a few counts. Its antigen is not known. The PCR used 60 Vbeta and 13 Jbeta primers. Only in-frame clones appear in the TCRdb table, and some are missing; sequencing was by immunoSEQ multiplex PCR. Found here are a few hundred thousand clones, about 70% of them singletons; the top ten hold under 2%. With V trimmed by 5 bases and J by 0 bases, 16 bases remained unmatched. The CDR3 extends over 19 amino acids. Germline V CDR1 and CDR2: SGHNT, YENEEA. Source material: PBMCs. The TCR comes from a woman aged 25 to 39 in good health and CMV-seronegative. V gene TRBV11-3 combines with J gene TRBJ1-2; 9 nucleotides align to TRBD1. The CDR3 DNA reads TGTGCCAGCAGCGCCCGGGACAGGGACTTCTACGGGGCTAACTATGGCTACACCTTC. This encodes CASSARDRDFYGANYGYTF.